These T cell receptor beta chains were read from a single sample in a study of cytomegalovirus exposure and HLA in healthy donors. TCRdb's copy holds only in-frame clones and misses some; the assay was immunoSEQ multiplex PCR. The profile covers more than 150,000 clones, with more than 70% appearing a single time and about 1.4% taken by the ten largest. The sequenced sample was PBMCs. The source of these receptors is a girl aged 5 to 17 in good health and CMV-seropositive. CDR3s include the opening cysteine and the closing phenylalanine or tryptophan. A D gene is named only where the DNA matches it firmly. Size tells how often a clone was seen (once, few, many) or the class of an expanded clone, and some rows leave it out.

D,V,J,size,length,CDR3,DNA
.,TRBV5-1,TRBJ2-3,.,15,CASSSTSRSTDTQYF,TGCGCCAGCAGCTCAACCAGCAGGAGCACAGATACGCAGTATTTT
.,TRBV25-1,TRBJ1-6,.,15,CASSEFEGVNSPLHF,TGTGCCAGCAGTGAATTCGAGGGGGTGAATTCACCCCTCCACTTT
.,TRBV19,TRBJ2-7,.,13,CASSRMRAYEQYF,TGTGCCAGTAGCCGAATGAGGGCCTACGAGCAGTACTTC
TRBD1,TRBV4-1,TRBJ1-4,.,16,CASSQAQTGVNEKLFF,TGCGCCAGCAGCCAAGCCCAGACAGGGGTAAATGAAAAACTGTTTTTT
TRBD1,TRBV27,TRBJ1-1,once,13,CASKPKGATEAFF,TGTGCCAGCAAGCCAAAGGGGGCCACTGAAGCTTTCTTT
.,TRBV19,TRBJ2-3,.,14,CASSRTDSTDTQYF,TGTGCCAGTAGTAGGACAGACAGCACAGATACGCAGTATTTT
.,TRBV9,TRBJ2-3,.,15,CASSVNSGSTDTQYF,TGTGCCAGCAGCGTAAACAGCGGGAGCACAGATACGCAGTATTTT
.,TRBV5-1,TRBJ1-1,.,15,CASSLAPPTGTEAFF,TGCGCCAGCAGCTTGGCCCCTCCGACAGGCACTGAAGCTTTCTTT
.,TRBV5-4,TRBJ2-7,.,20,CASSLAGQGRPGLASYEQYF,TGTGCCAGCAGCTTGGCAGGACAGGGGCGACCGGGACTAGCCTCCTACGAGCAGTACTTC
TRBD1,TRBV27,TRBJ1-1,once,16,CASSSIGQGKNTEAFF,TGTGCCAGCAGTTCTATCGGACAGGGCAAGAACACTGAAGCTTTCTTT
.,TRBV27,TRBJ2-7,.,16,CASSHSRAPFPYEQYF,TGTGCCAGCAGCCACAGCAGGGCCCCATTTCCGTACGAGCAGTACTTC
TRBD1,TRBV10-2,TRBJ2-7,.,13,CASSRDREGEQYF,TGCGCCAGCAGCCGGGACAGGGAAGGCGAGCAGTACTTC
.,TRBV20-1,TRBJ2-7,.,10,CSASTEQQYF,TGCAGTGCGTCGACAGAGCAGCAGTACTTC
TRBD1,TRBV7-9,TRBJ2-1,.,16,CASSSLRGLSYNEQFF,TGTGCCAGCAGCTCGCTCAGGGGGCTATCCTACAATGAGCAGTTCTTC
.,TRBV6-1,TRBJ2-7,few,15,CASSEQPSGPYEQYF,TGTGCCAGCAGTGAACAGCCGAGCGGGCCCTACGAGCAGTACTTC
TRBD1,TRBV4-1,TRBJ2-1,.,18,CASSQGVSDRGSYNEQFF,TGCGCCAGCAGCCAAGGGGTCTCGGACAGGGGTTCCTACAATGAGCAGTTCTTC
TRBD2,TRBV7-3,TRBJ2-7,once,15,CASSLLSGRVVEQYF,TGTGCCAGCAGCCTGCTCTCCGGGAGGGTAGTCGAGCAGTACTTC
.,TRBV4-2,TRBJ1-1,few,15,CASSQALGLSVEAFF,TGTGCCAGCAGCCAAGCTCTGGGCCTTTCAGTTGAAGCTTTCTTT
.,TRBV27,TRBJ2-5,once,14,CASRPEQVKETQYF,TGTGCCAGCAGACCAGAACAGGTCAAAGAGACCCAGTACTTC
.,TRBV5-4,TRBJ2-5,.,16,CASSSGQEGGFGTQYF,TGTGCCAGCAGCTCAGGACAGGAGGGCGGTTTTGGGACCCAGTACTTC
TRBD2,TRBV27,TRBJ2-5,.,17,CASSLWGLAQTKETQYF,TGTGCCAGCAGTTTATGGGGACTAGCCCAAACAAAAGAGACCCAGTACTTC
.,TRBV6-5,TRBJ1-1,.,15,CASSPDSFQNTEAFF,TGTGCCAGCAGTCCCGACAGTTTCCAGAACACTGAAGCTTTCTTT
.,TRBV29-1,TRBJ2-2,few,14,CSAGPDRNTGELFF,TGCAGCGCTGGGCCGGACAGGAACACCGGGGAGCTGTTTTTT
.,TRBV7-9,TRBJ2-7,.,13,CASSFKQSYEQYF,TGTGCCAGCAGCTTTAAACAGTCCTACGAGCAGTACTTC
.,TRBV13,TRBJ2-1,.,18,CASSLLGLEGDTYNEQFF,TGTGCCAGCAGCTTATTGGGGTTGGAGGGAGACACCTACAATGAGCAGTTCTTC
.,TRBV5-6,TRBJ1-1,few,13,CASSLVADTEAFF,TGTGCCAGCAGCTTGGTGGCAGACACTGAAGCTTTCTTT
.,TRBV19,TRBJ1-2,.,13,CASSTTRVAGYTF,TGTGCCAGTAGTACCACGAGGGTGGCTGGCTACACCTTC
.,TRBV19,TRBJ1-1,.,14,CASSRVRMNTEAFF,TGTGCCAGTAGTAGAGTCAGGATGAACACTGAAGCTTTCTTT
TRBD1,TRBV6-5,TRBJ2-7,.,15,CASSYSGTGGYEQYF,TGTGCCAGCAGTTACTCGGGGACAGGGGGGTACGAGCAGTACTTC
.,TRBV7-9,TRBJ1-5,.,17,CASSLGIGTGNNQPQHF,TGTGCCAGCAGCTTAGGAATTGGCACAGGCAATAATCAGCCCCAGCATTTT
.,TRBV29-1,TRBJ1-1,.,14,CSVPRGASGTEAFF,TGCAGCGTCCCGCGGGGGGCCTCGGGCACTGAAGCTTTCTTT
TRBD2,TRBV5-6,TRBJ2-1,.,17,CASSLVGTSGNYNEQFF,TGTGCCAGCAGCTTGGTGGGGACTAGCGGGAACTACAATGAGCAGTTCTTC
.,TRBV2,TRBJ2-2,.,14,CASRQATNTGELFF,TGTGCCAGCAGACAGGCGACTAACACCGGGGAGCTGTTTTTT
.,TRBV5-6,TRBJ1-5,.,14,CASSLVGGNQPQHF,TGTGCCAGCAGCTTGGTAGGAGGGAATCAGCCCCAGCATTTT
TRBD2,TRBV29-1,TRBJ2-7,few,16,CSVEGLETSGDYEQYF,TGCAGCGTTGAAGGACTGGAGACTAGCGGGGACTACGAGCAGTACTTC
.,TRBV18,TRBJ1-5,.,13,CASSPTGNQPQHF,TGTGCCAGCTCACCTACAGGGAATCAGCCCCAGCATTTT
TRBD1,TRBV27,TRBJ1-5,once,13,CASSFRGLQPQHF,TGTGCCAGCAGTTTCAGGGGGCTTCAGCCCCAGCATTTT
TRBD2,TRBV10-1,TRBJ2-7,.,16,CASSDTGTSRSGEQYF,TGCGCCAGCAGTGACACCGGGACTAGCCGGAGCGGCGAGCAGTACTTC
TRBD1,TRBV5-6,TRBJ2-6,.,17,CASSLGTGVSGANVLTF,TGTGCCAGCAGCTTGGGGACAGGGGTGTCTGGGGCCAACGTCCTGACTTTC
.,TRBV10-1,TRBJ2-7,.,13,CASSEDTAYEQYF,TGCGCCAGCAGTGAGGACACGGCCTACGAGCAGTACTTC
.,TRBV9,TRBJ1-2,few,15,CASSVATEGMYGYTF,TGTGCCAGCAGCGTAGCTACGGAGGGAATGTATGGCTACACCTTC
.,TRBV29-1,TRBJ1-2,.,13,CSVPQTGKYGYTF,TGCAGCGTCCCCCAGACAGGCAAATATGGCTACACCTTC